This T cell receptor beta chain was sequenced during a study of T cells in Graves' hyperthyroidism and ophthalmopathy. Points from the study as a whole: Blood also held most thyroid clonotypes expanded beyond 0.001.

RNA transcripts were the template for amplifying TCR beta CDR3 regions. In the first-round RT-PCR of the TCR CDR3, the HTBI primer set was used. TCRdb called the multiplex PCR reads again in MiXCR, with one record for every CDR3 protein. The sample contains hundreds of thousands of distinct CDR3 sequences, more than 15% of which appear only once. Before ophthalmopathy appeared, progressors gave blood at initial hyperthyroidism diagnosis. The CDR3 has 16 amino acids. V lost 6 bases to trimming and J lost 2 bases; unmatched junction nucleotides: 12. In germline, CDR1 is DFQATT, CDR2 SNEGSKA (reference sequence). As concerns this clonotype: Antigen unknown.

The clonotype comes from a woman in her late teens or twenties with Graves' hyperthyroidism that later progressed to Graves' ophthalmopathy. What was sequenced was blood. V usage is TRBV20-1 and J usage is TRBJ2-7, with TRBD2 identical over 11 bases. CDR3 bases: TGCAGTGCCACTCGTCTTAGCGGGAGGGTCCCCTACGAGCAGTACTTC. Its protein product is CSATRLSGRVPYEQYF.